These 20 T cell receptor beta chains were sequenced from one sample in a study of shared clonotypes between healthy human individuals. Produced via immunoSEQ multiplex PCR; TCRdb's table is partial and in-frame only. The table records 2,500,000 or so clones, over 85% of them present only once. The sample comprised naive CD4+ T cells from PBMCs. As for subset: CD45RA+ positively selected. These receptors were obtained from a man aged 18 to 29 in good health. Some clones in this sample may be carry-over from other donors' samples.

The chain uses TRBV7-9 and TRBJ2-5; either TRBD1 or TRBD2 may fit D (5 bases each). Germline V CDR1 and CDR2: SEHNR, FQNEAQ (reference sequence). CDR3 size: 18 residues. Deletions cut 5 bases from V and 5 bases from J, with 27 bases between. The CDR3 DNA sequence: TGTGCCAGCAGCATTTCCTTAGCCGGGACCCCCACTGGGGAGACCCAGTACTTC. Translation: CASSISLAGTPTGETQYF.

This chain connects TRBV7-2 to TRBJ1-1, with D possibly TRBD1 on 5 matching bases. The V gene's germline CDR1 is SGHTA and CDR2 FQGNSA. V lost 5 bases and J 7 bases, leaving 17 bases between the germline ends. The CDR3 is 14 residues long. CDR3: CASSPSGADFEAFF. As DNA, the CDR3 is TGTGCCAGCAGCCCTTCTGGGGCAGACTTTGAAGCTTTCTTT.

The V gene is TRBV10-1, the J gene TRBJ2-7; 7 bases are shared with TRBD1. With V trimmed by 6 bases and J by 5 bases, 19 bases remained unmatched. CDR1 and CDR2 from the germline V gene are WNHNN and SYGVQD (reference sequence). CDR3 length equals 17 residues. The CDR3 sequence is CASRDSMNDRDGHEQYF. In DNA, the CDR3 is TGCGCCAGCAGGGATTCCATGAACGACAGGGATGGCCACGAGCAGTACTTC.

This clone was recorded only once. The chain combines TRBV19 with TRBJ1-5; maybe TRBD1 (6 bases). The CDR3 sequence is 16 residues long. Looked up from germline, CDR1 is LNHDA and CDR2 is SQIVND (reference sequence). Trimming removed 7 bases at V and 0 bases at J, with 16 bases between. The CDR3 protein is CASNPDRIYSNQPQHF. The CDR3 nucleotides are TGTGCCAGTAACCCCGACAGGATCTATAGCAATCAGCCCCAGCATTTT.

This clone is a singleton in its sample. The V gene is TRBV5-5, the J gene TRBJ1-1; D perhaps matches TRBD1 (6 bases). V was pared by 0 bases and J by 7 bases, with 13 bases between. The CDR3 totals 14 residues. Germline CDR1 is SGHKS and CDR2 is YYEKEE (reference sequence). The CDR3 spells CASSLASGTLEAFF. The DNA for the CDR3 is TGTGCCAGCAGCTTGGCCTCTGGGACACTTGAAGCTTTCTTT.

The V gene is TRBV6-5, the J gene TRBJ1-1; D uncertain. Germline CDR1 is MNHEY and CDR2 is SVGAGI. V was pared by 6 bases and J by 1 base, with 12 bases between. CDR3 length equals 14 residues. CDR3 DNA: TGTGCCAGCAGCTTCTCAGACAAGAACACTGAAGCTTTCTTT. This sequence encodes CASSFSDKNTEAFF.

The genes are TRBV30 and TRBJ1-2, with D hard to call. The germline CDR1 and CDR2 sequences are GTSNPN and SVGIG (reference sequence). The CDR3 runs to 13 residues. In DNA form, the CDR3 reads TGTGTCTCGGAATACGGGAATCTATTAGGCTACACCTTC. Encoded protein: CVSEYGNLLGYTF.

The gene calls are TRBV2 and TRBJ2-7; TRBD1 might be the D (5 bases). The V end was cut by 6 bases, the J end by 6 bases, with 12 bases between. CDR3 length: 12 residues. Germline V CDR1 and CDR2: SNHLY, FYNNEI. The CDR3 DNA is TGTGCCAGCAGGCTACAGGCCCCCGAGCAGTACTTC. This codes for CASRLQAPEQYF.

The chain links TRBV18 to TRBJ1-3, with a tentative D call TRBD1 (6 bases). The CDR3 length is 15 residues. CDR1 and CDR2 (germline): KGHSH, LQKENI. Deletions cut 2 bases from V and 4 bases from J, with 12 bases between. The CDR3 DNA reads TGTGCCAGCTCACCATGGACAGCCCAAGGAAACACCATATATTTT. Its protein is CASSPWTAQGNTIYF.

This CDR3 reads CASSPGQGGYTEAFF. Here the CDR3 DNA reads TGCGCCAGCAGCCCGGGACAGGGAGGTTACACTGAAGCTTTCTTT. This chain joins TRBV5-1 and TRBJ1-1; TRBD1 matches at 9 bases. Looked up from germline, CDR1 is SGHRS and CDR2 is YFSETQ. The CDR3 is made up of 15 amino acids. J was trimmed by 3 bases and V by 4 bases; bases with no gene match: 7.

In its sample, this clone was seen once. The chain recombines TRBV28 with TRBJ1-2, with D maybe TRBD1 (6 bases). V lost 5 bases, J lost 8 bases, and 24 bases lay in between. Looked up from germline, CDR1 is MDHEN and CDR2 is SYDVKM. The CDR3 runs to 16 residues. CDR3 DNA sequence: TGTGCCAGCAGTCCGTCATGGGACACGGGGACTAAGGGCTACACCTTC. It encodes CASSPSWDTGTKGYTF.

About this clone itself: Germline is not matched at one junction end, which may reflect a read error. The identical CDR3 is also encoded by other nucleotide sequences in the sample. DNA for the CDR3: TGCGCCAGCAGCTTTTCTACCGGGACAGGCCTTGGAAACACCATATATTTT. It encodes CASSFSTGTGLGNTIYF. J is TRBJ1-3 and V is TRBV7-9; 8 bases fit TRBD1. Germline V gene data show CDR1 as SEHNR and CDR2 as FQNEAQ (reference sequence). This CDR3 spans 17 amino acids.

This sequence joins TRBV6-1 and TRBJ1-5; TRBD1 aligns across 9 bases. V shed 7 bases and J 1 base; nucleotides not matched to a gene: 5. Per germline, CDR1 MNHNS and CDR2 SASEGT. There are 15 residues in the CDR3. This CDR3 reads CASMTTGGSNQPQHF. The CDR3 bases are TGTGCCAGCATGACGACAGGGGGGAGCAATCAGCCCCAGCATTTT.

This rearrangement joins TRBV6-5 to TRBJ1-1; D is ambiguous. Per germline, CDR1 MNHEY and CDR2 SVGAGI. Trimming took off 5 bases at V and 2 bases at J, with 12 bases between the two ends. The CDR3 extends over 14 amino acids. The CDR3 region is CASSPLQYNTEAFF. CDR3 in DNA: TGTGCCAGCAGTCCCTTACAGTATAACACTGAAGCTTTCTTT.

This clone was seen only once. The gene calls are TRBV11-2 and TRBJ2-1; 13 nucleotides align to TRBD2. The V gene's germline CDR1 is SGHAT and CDR2 FQNNGV. V shed 1 base, J shed 9 bases, and the junction held 0 bases outside the gene matches. The CDR3 covers 14 residues. CDR3 DNA: TGTGCCAGCAGCTTAGGACTAGCGGGAGGTGAGCAGTTCTTC. Protein: CASSLGLAGGEQFF. The full variable domain, its missing parts supplied by reference TRBV11-2 and TRBJ2-1, is EAGVAQSPRYKIIEKRQSVAFWCNPISGHATLYWYQQILGQGPKLLIQFQNNGVVDDSQLPKDRFSAERLKGVDSTLKIQPAKLEDSAVYLCASSLGLAGGEQFFGPGTRLTVL.

This chain uses TRBV2 with TRBJ2-2; D might be TRBD1 (8 bases). The V gene lost 6 bases and the J gene lost 7 bases, with 12 bases spanning the gap. CDR1 and CDR2 (germline): SNHLY, FYNNEI. The CDR3 consists of 13 residues. CDR3 sequence reads: CASRDREGGELFF. CDR3 DNA sequence: TGTGCCAGCAGGGACAGGGAGGGCGGGGAGCTGTTTTTT.

Only a few counts were recorded for this clone. The rearrangement joins TRBV20-1 to TRBJ1-1, with D unresolved. Germline CDR1 reads DFQATT; CDR2 reads SNEGSKA (reference sequence). The CDR3 totals 11 residues. V lost 7 bases, J lost 9 bases, and 15 bases lay in between. The CDR3 nucleotides are TGCAGTGAACCGCTCCCCTGTCAAGCTTTCTTT. Translating gives CSEPLPCQAFF.

The chain has TRBV5-5 and TRBJ1-2; D uncertain. CDR1 and CDR2 from the germline V gene are SGHKS and YYEKEE (reference sequence). The CDR3 sequence is 14 residues long. Trimming took off 0 bases at V and 8 bases at J, with 14 bases between the two ends. CDR3 sequence (DNA): TGTGCCAGCAGCTTGGAGGGCCTGTTGGGAGGCTACACCTTC. Its protein product is CASSLEGLLGGYTF.

This chain links TRBV20-1 with TRBJ2-7; D call uncertain. From germline, CDR1 is DFQATT and CDR2 SNEGSKA (reference sequence). This CDR3 has 10 residues. CDR3 bases: TGCAGCCACCCAGACTACGAGCAGTACTTC. Its protein is CSHPDYEQYF.

In regard to this clone: The sample holds other DNA sequences that translate to the same CDR3. The chain carries TRBV28 and TRBJ1-5, with D tentatively TRBD1 (6 bases). This CDR3 contains 14 residues. V was shortened by 3 bases and J by 4 bases, with 10 bases between the two germline ends. In germline, CDR1 is MDHEN, CDR2 SYDVKM. CDR3 in DNA: TGTGCCAGCAGTTTTGGGACACCAAATCAGCCCCAGCATTTT. Translation: CASSFGTPNQPQHF.